The clone carrying this T cell receptor (beta chain) showed up many times. Its antigen is currently unknown. The lymph nodes were axillary draining lymph nodes from breast cancer patients. This sample is drawn from a study of breast tumors, draining lymph nodes, adjacent tissues. TCRdb processed the multiplex PCR reads anew with MiXCR; each CDR3 protein has one entry. The table lists roughly 130,000 distinct CDR3 sequences, just under 20% of them singletons. Germline V gene lookup returns CDR1 SGDLS and CDR2 YYNGEE. V lost 0 bases and J 3 bases, leaving 15 bases between the germline ends. This CDR3 has 17 amino acids. Study-level points and caveats: Data only fit, rather than demonstrated, lymph node origin of most tumor T cells. Most tumor T cells seemingly derive from lymph node, then expand in tumor. Tumors had less TCR diversity than lymph nodes, more than nontumor tissue. Luminal-like breast cancer showed significantly higher tumor–nontumor repertoire similarity than basal-like.

The TCR originated in a female donor with breast cancer. Some clones in this sample may be carry-over from other donors' samples. The chain recombines TRBV9 with TRBJ2-2, with D perhaps matching TRBD2 (6 bases). The sample was axillary lymph node tissue. DNA of the CDR3: TGTGCCAGCAGCGTAGGAGTTATAGCGGACTACACCGGGGAGCTGTTTTTT. Translation gives CASSVGVIADYTGELFF.